Following are 17 T cell receptor beta chains from one sample sequenced in a study of human thymus T cells (TCRdb year 2020). Thymus tissue was obtained as surgical resects removed during corrective cardiac surgery. Receptor amplification or capture employed the immunoSEQ multiplex PCR assay. TCRdb provides this immuneACCESS table in a form limited to in-frame rearrangements. Some clones are lacking; in checked studies, under half of them reflect an unresolved V gene, and why the rest are absent is not known. This sample comprises 65,000 to 90,000 clones, 95% of them detected only once. The top ten constitute approximately 0.032% of the sample. The specimen sequenced was thymus tissue. Source of these receptors: a girl under two years old with a congenital heart defect but otherwise immunologically healthy.

The chain has TRBV19 and TRBJ2-5; 9 bases map to TRBD1. The CDR3 runs 15 residues. The junction had 6 bases not matched to a gene; V was cut back by 3 bases and J by 4 bases. CDR1 is LNHDA, CDR2 SQIVND, per germline (reference sequence). The CDR3 coding sequence is TGTGCCAGTAGTATCCGGGACAGGGATGGAGAGACCCAGTACTTC. Its translation: CASSIRDRDGETQYF. The entire variable domain, with the rest obtained from reference TRBV19 and TRBJ2-5, is as follows: DGGITQSPKYLFRKEGQNVTLSCEQNLNHDAMYWYRQDPGQGLRLIYYSQIVNDFQKGDIAEGYSVSREKKESFPLTVTSAQKNPTAFYLCASSIRDRDGETQYFGPGTRLLVL.

The V call is TRBV5-5, the J call TRBJ1-1, with a weak D call TRBD1 (5 bases). The CDR3 has 12 residues. CDR1 is SGHKS, CDR2 YYEKEE, per germline (reference sequence). V shed 5 bases and J shed 6 bases, with 11 bases lying between them. This CDR3 reads CASSSTGSEAFF. The CDR3, as DNA: TGTGCCAGCAGTTCTACAGGCTCTGAAGCTTTCTTT.

This clone appeared a single time. V and J are TRBV21-1 and TRBJ2-7; the listed D gene, TRBD2, was not tested against the DNA. TRBV21-1 is classified as a pseudogene. The CDR3 spans 13 residues. In DNA form, the CDR3 reads TGTGCCAGCAGCAAACAGCCCGGGGACGAGCAGTACTTC. This translates into CASSKQPGDEQYF.

The chain carries TRBV18 and TRBJ2-7; D is possibly TRBD2 (6 bases). Trimming took 3 bases from V and 6 from J, leaving 6 bases between them. Germline assignment: CDR1 KGHSH and CDR2 LQKENI. The CDR3 has 11 amino acids. In nucleotides, the CDR3 is TGTGCCAGCTCACCCGGGAGCGAGCAGTACTTC. Protein product: CASSPGSEQYF. Combining the CDR3 with reference TRBV18 and TRBJ2-7 gives the whole variable domain NAGVMQNPRHLVRRRGQEARLRCSPMKGHSHVYWYRQLPEEGLKFMVYLQKENIIDESGMPKERFSAEFPKEGPSILRIQQVVRGDSAAYFCASSPGSEQYFGPGTRLTVT.

The chain employs TRBV5-8 and TRBJ2-5, with D possibly being TRBD1 (5 bases). The length of the CDR3 is 13 residues. V lost 3 bases and J lost 5, with 11 bases in between. Germline CDR1 and CDR2: SGHTS and YDEGEE. The CDR3 is CASSSPGWETQYF. In DNA, the CDR3 is TGTGCCAGCAGCTCCCCAGGGTGGGAGACCCAGTACTTC. Combining the CDR3 with reference TRBV5-8 and TRBJ2-5 gives the whole variable domain EAGVTQSPTHLIKTRGQQATLRCSPISGHTSVYWYQQALGLGLQFLLWYDEGEERNRGNFPPRFSGRQFPNYSSELNVNALELEDSALYLCASSSPGWETQYFGPGTRLLVL.

This chain uses TRBV4-2 with TRBJ2-5; the D is unclear. Germline V lookup: CDR1 LGHNA, CDR2 YNFKEQ. This CDR3 is built from 18 residues. The V gene lost 4 bases and the J gene lost 0 bases, with 21 bases spanning the gap. The CDR3 bases are TGTGCCAGCAGCCGGACCGGGCCTGGGGTGTTTGACCAAGAGACCCAGTACTTC. Translating it yields CASSRTGPGVFDQETQYF.

The chain is built from TRBV12-5 and TRBJ1-1, with D hard to call. V dropped 7 bases and J dropped 0 bases, with 27 bases sitting between them. Germline V lookup: CDR1 LGHNT, CDR2 FRNRAP. The CDR3 covers 19 residues. CDR3 in DNA: TGTGCTAGTGTGTCTCCCCGCTCCCGGGCCCAAGGAATGAACACTGAAGCTTTCTTT. Amino acids: CASVSPRSRAQGMNTEAFF.

The chain recombines TRBV7-2 with TRBJ2-4; the match to TRBD2 covers 8 bases. The CDR3 has 17 residues. V was clipped by 5 bases and J by 6 bases; unmatched bases: 15. CDR1 is SGHTA and CDR2 is FQGNSA in the germline V gene. This CDR3 reads CASSLEAREGRGNIQYF. The CDR3 nucleotides read TGTGCCAGCAGCCTAGAGGCACGGGAGGGCCGGGGAAACATTCAGTACTTC.

This sequence joins TRBV29-1 and TRBJ2-7, with 10 bases fitting TRBD2. J gave up 1 base and V 4 bases, and 4 bases lay outside the gene matches. The germline CDR1 and CDR2 sequences are SQVTM and ANQGSEA. The CDR3 consists of 14 residues. CDR3: CSVAGLAYSYEQYF. The CDR3 nucleotides read TGCAGCGTTGCGGGACTAGCGTATTCCTACGAGCAGTACTTC.

The chain joins TRBV15 to TRBJ2-7; D may be TRBD2 (6 bases). Germline V lookup: CDR1 LNHNV, CDR2 YYDKDF (reference sequence). CDR3 size: 14 residues. V lost 1 base and J lost 0, with 7 bases in between. CDR3 sequence reads: CATSRGRDSYEQYF. Here the CDR3 DNA reads TGTGCCACCAGCAGAGGGAGGGACTCCTACGAGCAGTACTTC.

The gene calls are TRBV5-1 and TRBJ2-3, with D possibly TRBD2 on 6 matching bases. Trimming pared 1 base from V and 3 bases from J, leaving 6 bases between. CDR1 and CDR2 from the germline V gene are SGHRS and YFSETQ. The CDR3 has 13 residues. The CDR3 loop is CASSLRGTDTQYF. The CDR3 DNA follows: TGCGCCAGCAGCTTGCGGGGGACAGATACGCAGTATTTT.

There are a few counts of this clone. This chain uses TRBV6-5 with TRBJ2-1; 8 bases fit TRBD1. CDR3 length: 14 residues. CDR1 and CDR2 (germline): MNHEY, SVGAGI. Trimming took 6 bases from V and 4 from J; bases not matched to a gene: 5. CDR3 coding DNA: TGTGCCAGCAGCAGACAGGGGAAATACAATGAGCAGTTCTTC. This translates into CASSRQGKYNEQFF.

The CDR3 DNA reads as TGTGCCAGCAGATCCAGCGGGCGCTCCTACAATGAGCAGTTCTTC. Protein: CASRSSGRSYNEQFF. The chain is built from TRBV6-5 and TRBJ2-1, with TRBD2 as a possible D gene (6 bases). This CDR3 is 15 amino acids long. Germline V gene data show CDR1 as MNHEY and CDR2 as SVGAGI. V lost 6 bases to trimming and J lost 0 bases, with 12 bases between them.

The chain joins TRBV10-3 to TRBJ2-1, with 9 bases that match TRBD2. V was clipped by 11 bases and J by 6 bases; unmatched bases: 14. Per germline, CDR1 ENHRY and CDR2 SYGVKD. The CDR3 totals 15 residues. CDR3 sequence (DNA): TGTGCCGCCCGAGGGGCGGGAGGGCCTCGCAATGAGCAGTTCTTC. It translates to CAARGAGGPRNEQFF.

The chain has TRBV30 and TRBJ2-5; no clear D gene. In germline, CDR1 is GTSNPN, CDR2 SVGIG (reference sequence). The CDR3 is 15 residues long. The germline V and J ends were trimmed by 2 bases and 0 bases, with 13 bases remaining between them. CDR3 sequence: CAWSSITLYQETQYF. For the CDR3, the DNA is TGTGCCTGGAGTTCCATCACATTGTACCAAGAGACCCAGTACTTC.

The CDR3 coding sequence is TGTGCCAGCAGCTTCCTACCGGGACAGGAGAACACTGAAGCTTTCTTT. Protein product: CASSFLPGQENTEAFF. The chain combines TRBV7-9 with TRBJ1-1, with TRBD1 identical over 8 bases. This CDR3 has 16 residues. V shed 3 bases, J shed 1 base, and the junction held 7 bases outside the gene matches. CDR1 is SEHNR and CDR2 is FQNEAQ in the germline V gene (reference sequence).

The chain is built from TRBV4-1 and TRBJ2-7; D not resolved. V lost 0 bases and J lost 4, with 16 bases in between. Germline CDR1 is MGHRA and CDR2 is YSYEKL. The CDR3 consists of 16 residues. The CDR3 DNA is TGCGCCAGCAGCCAAGAGCCCACACTGATGGTATACGAGCAGTACTTC. This codes for CASSQEPTLMVYEQYF.